Listed below are T cell receptor beta chains from one sample, sequenced in a study of cytomegalovirus exposure and HLA in healthy donors. Clones were sequenced by immunoSEQ multiplex PCR, and TCRdb holds only the in-frame ones, with some missing. The sample includes some 200,000 clones, over 80% of them seen just once. The sequencing input was PBMCs. These receptors were taken from a boy younger than 10 in good health and CMV-seronegative. CDR3s include the opening cysteine and the closing phenylalanine or tryptophan. Clone size is given for some rows only: seen once, a few or many times, or a class if the clone is expanded.

j_call v_call clone_size cdr3_aa
TRBJ1-2 TRBV6-5 . CASSSVRTGGEGYTF
TRBJ2-3 TRBV30 . CAWTLAGGSDTQYF
TRBJ2-7 TRBV19 . CASSPGQVVSYEQYF
TRBJ2-3 TRBV6-1 . CASSLGRTDTQYF
TRBJ2-7 TRBV18 . CASSPSTGDEQYF
TRBJ1-4 TRBV21-1 . CASSKNTGTGGLRNEKLFF
TRBJ1-1 TRBV5-4 few CASRAGWSSEAFF
TRBJ2-2 TRBV19 once CASSIEWLAEYTGELFF
TRBJ1-1 TRBV30 . CAWSGTMNTEAFF
TRBJ2-7 TRBV29-1 . CSVRLGGRVGEQYF